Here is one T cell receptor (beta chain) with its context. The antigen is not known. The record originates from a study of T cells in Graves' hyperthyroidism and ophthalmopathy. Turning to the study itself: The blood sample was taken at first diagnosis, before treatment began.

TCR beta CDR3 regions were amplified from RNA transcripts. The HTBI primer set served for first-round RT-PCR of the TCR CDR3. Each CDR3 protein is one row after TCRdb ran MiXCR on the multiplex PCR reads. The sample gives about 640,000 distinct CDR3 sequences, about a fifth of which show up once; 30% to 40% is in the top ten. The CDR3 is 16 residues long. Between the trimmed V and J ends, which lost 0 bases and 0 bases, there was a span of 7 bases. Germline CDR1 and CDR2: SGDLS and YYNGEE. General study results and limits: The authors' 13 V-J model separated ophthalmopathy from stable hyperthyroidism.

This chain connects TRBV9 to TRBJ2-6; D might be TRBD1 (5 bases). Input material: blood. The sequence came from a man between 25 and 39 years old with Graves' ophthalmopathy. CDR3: CASSVEGNSGANVLTF. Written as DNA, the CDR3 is TGTGCCAGCAGCGTAGAGGGGAACTCTGGGGCCAACGTCCTGACTTTC. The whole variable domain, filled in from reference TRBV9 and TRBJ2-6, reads DSGVTQTPKHLITATGQRVTLRCSPRSGDLSVYWYQQSLDQGLQFLIQYYNGEERAKGNILERFSAQQFPDLHSELNLSSLELGDSALYFCASSVEGNSGANVLTFGAGSRLTVL.